Below, 22 T cell receptor beta chains from the same sample are listed, as sequenced in a study of blood T cells in healthy people across ages. With a J-beta primer mix and a sample-barcoded 5' primer, a second PCR ran about 7 to 12 cycles. TCRdb re-analysed the 5' RACE reads in MiXCR, keeping a single row per CDR3 protein. The sample lists hundreds of thousands of distinct CDR3 sequences; more than 45% were seen once. The sample was blood. The source is a man aged 30-40 years in good health.

This clonotype was seen more than once but under ten times. This chain uses TRBV3-1 with TRBJ2-6, with D perhaps matching TRBD2 (5 bases). The CDR3 consists of 18 residues. Deletions cut 0 bases from V and 2 bases from J, with 14 bases between. In germline, CDR1 is LGHDT, CDR2 YNNKEL (reference sequence). For the CDR3, the DNA is TGTGCCAGCAGCCAAGATCTATTAACAGCGGCTGGGGCCAACGTCCTGACTTTC. Translated, it gives CASSQDLLTAAGANVLTF.

The chain uses TRBV7-2 and TRBJ2-1; 11 bases align to TRBD2. The germline V gene encodes CDR1 SGHTA and CDR2 FQGNSA. J gave up 8 bases and V 3 bases, and 12 bases lay outside the gene matches. The CDR3 runs to 17 residues. The DNA of the CDR3 is TGTGCCAGCAGCTTCCAAAAAACTAGCGGGGGTTTTGATGAGCAGTTCTTC. It codes for CASSFQKTSGGFDEQFF.

This chain uses TRBV4-2 with TRBJ1-6; no firm D call. The CDR3 length is 15 residues. Germline V gene data show CDR1 as LGHNA and CDR2 as YNFKEQ. Trimming pared 2 bases from V and 0 bases from J, leaving 5 bases between. CDR3 nucleotide sequence: TGTGCCAGCAGCCAATTAAGCTCCTATAATTCACCCCTCCACTTT. Amino acids: CASSQLSSYNSPLHF.

This clonotype has just a few counts. This chain connects TRBV24-1 to TRBJ2-5; D tentatively fits TRBD1 or TRBD2 (5 bases each). The J call is uncertain, as TRBJ2-7 better fits the DNA end. Germline CDR1 and CDR2: KGHDR and SFDVKD. The CDR3 contains 15 residues. The CDR3 nucleotides are TGTGCCACCAGTGATTCAGGGACCCACAGGTACGAGCAGTACTTC. Translated: CATSDSGTHRYEQYF.

The V call is TRBV12-3 or TRBV12-4, the J call TRBJ2-1; 7 bases are a match to TRBD2. J lost 2 bases, V lost 6 bases, and 4 bases had no gene match. The CDR3 is 14 amino acids. CDR3 region: CASSPGTTYNEQFF. DNA of the CDR3: TGTGCCAGCAGCCCAGGGACTACCTACAATGAGCAGTTCTTC.

The rearrangement links TRBV3-1 to TRBJ2-7; 7 bases are shared with TRBD2. V lost 4 bases and J lost 4; bases outside the gene matches: 10. The V gene's germline CDR1 is LGHDT and CDR2 YNNKEL (reference sequence). This CDR3 has 15 residues. CDR3 in amino acids: CASSPGLGSAYEQYF. CDR3 in DNA: TGTGCCAGCAGCCCAGGACTAGGGTCGGCTTACGAGCAGTACTTC.

A note on this clonotype: The junction does not match germline at one end; this may be a read error. This chain joins TRBV4-1 and TRBJ1-2, with D unresolved. CDR1 is MGHRA and CDR2 is YSYEKL in the germline V gene. This CDR3 is built from 16 residues. CDR3 protein: CASSQGSSSQGYGYIF. The DNA for the CDR3 is TGCGCCAGCAGCCAAGGATCTTCGTCGCAAGGCTATGGCTACATCTTC.

V is TRBV5-4 and J is TRBJ2-7, with 7 nucleotides matching TRBD1. This CDR3 has 14 residues. Losses at the gene ends were 4 bases for V and 5 bases for J; bases not matched to a gene: 9. Looked up from germline, CDR1 is SGHNT and CDR2 is YYREEE (reference sequence). The CDR3 nucleotides read TGTGCCAGCAGCAACCCGACAGGGCGAAACGAGCAGTACTTC. It is translated as CASSNPTGRNEQYF.

The chain has TRBV7-2 and TRBJ2-7; 11 bases fit TRBD2. Germline V gives CDR1 SGHTA, CDR2 FQGNSA. The CDR3 loop spans 14 amino acids. With 6 bases clipped from V and 6 bases from J, the junction kept 7 bases outside the gene matches. CDR3 DNA: TGTGCCAGCAGTCCTAGCGGGGGGCATGGCGAGCAGTACTTC. As protein: CASSPSGGHGEQYF.

The sample holds a few counts of this clonotype. V usage is TRBV6-5 and J usage is TRBJ2-7; the D is unclear. The CDR3 has 13 amino acids. Germline CDR1 and CDR2: MNHEY and SVGAGI. The V and J ends lost 3 bases and 5 bases respectively, with 11 bases between them. The CDR3 DNA sequence: TGTGCCAGCAGTTATGACGAGGCGAACGAGCAGTACTTC. Amino acid sequence: CASSYDEANEQYF.

This clonotype was picked up one time. V usage is TRBV10-3 and J usage is TRBJ1-4, with D possibly matching TRBD1 (6 bases). Germline CDR1 reads ENHRY; CDR2 reads SYGVKD. The CDR3 has 13 amino acids. The V end was cut by 11 bases, the J end by 6 bases, with 16 bases between. CDR3 DNA: TGTGCCGCGTCTGGGGCAGGGGATGAAAAACTGTTTTTT. Residues: CAASGAGDEKLFF.

The chain uses TRBV6-5 and TRBJ1-1; D unclear. The CDR3 consists of 18 residues. CDR1 is MNHEY, CDR2 SVGAGI, per germline. Trimming removed 0 bases from V and 1 base from J, with 18 bases in between. CDR3 sequence: CASSYSTPWGGQNTEAFF. Here the CDR3 DNA reads TGTGCCAGCAGTTACTCGACTCCCTGGGGAGGGCAGAACACTGAAGCTTTCTTT.

This chain links TRBV20-1 with TRBJ2-6; no definite D call. This CDR3 spans 15 amino acids. V dropped 3 bases and J dropped 0 bases, with 9 bases sitting between them. Germline CDR1 is DFQATT and CDR2 is SNEGSKA (reference sequence). The CDR3, as DNA: TGCAGTGCTAGGGCCATTAGCTCTGGGGCCAACGTCCTGACTTTC. Translating gives CSARAISSGANVLTF.

This clonotype was detected a few times. The chain combines TRBV27 with TRBJ2-7; D unclear. Trimming cost V 2 bases and J 3 bases, with 14 bases left between them. From germline, CDR1 is MNHEY and CDR2 SMNVEV (reference sequence). The CDR3 has 15 amino acids. The CDR3 DNA follows: TGTGCCAGCAGTTTAAGGTCCCAGCGAAACTACGAGCAGTACTTC. This translates into CASSLRSQRNYEQYF.

The chain joins TRBV6-6 to TRBJ2-7; D is ambiguous. CDR1 and CDR2 from the germline V gene are MNHNY and SVGAGI (reference sequence). This CDR3 has 14 residues. V lost 6 bases to trimming and J lost 3 bases, with 15 bases between them. This CDR3 is CASSPESLGYEQYF. For the CDR3, the DNA is TGTGCCAGCAGCCCCGAGTCCTTGGGCTACGAGCAGTACTTC.

This clonotype was counted between two and nine times. This rearrangement joins TRBV5-1 to TRBJ2-1, with D uncertain. The V gene's germline CDR1 is SGHRS and CDR2 YFSETQ. Trimming stripped 1 base from V and 3 bases from J, with 11 bases between. CDR3 length: 15 amino acids. The chain's CDR3 is CASSLTLTFYNEQFF. The CDR3 bases are TGCGCCAGCAGCTTGACCCTAACATTCTACAATGAGCAGTTCTTC. The entire variable domain, with the rest obtained from reference TRBV5-1 and TRBJ2-1, is as follows: KAGVTQTPRYLIKTRGQQVTLSCSPISGHRSVSWYQQTPGQGLQFLFEYFSETQRNKGNFPGRFSGRQFSNSRSEMNVSTLELGDSALYLCASSLTLTFYNEQFFGPGTRLTVL.

The V call is TRBV10-3, the J call TRBJ2-1; D might be TRBD1 or TRBD2, each matching 5 bases. Germline V CDR1 and CDR2: ENHRY, SYGVKD. The CDR3 has 16 residues. Trimming removed 5 bases at V and 5 bases at J, with 19 bases between. The DNA of the CDR3 is TGTGCCATCAGTCGCCGGGACCAAATAAACCACAATGAGCAGTTCTTC. Translated, it gives CAISRRDQINHNEQFF.

The chain recombines TRBV10-3 with TRBJ2-5; 13 nucleotides align to TRBD2. After removal of 10 bases from V and 4 bases from J, the junction contained 6 bases not matched to a gene. The germline CDR1 and CDR2 sequences are ENHRY and SYGVKD. CDR3 length: 14 amino acids. CDR3 amino acids: CATRLAGGLETQYF. In DNA form, the CDR3 reads TGTGCCACTCGACTAGCGGGGGGTTTAGAGACCCAGTACTTC.

In this sample, this clonotype turned up a few times. The V gene is TRBV4-2, the J gene TRBJ2-3; 9 bases fit TRBD1. J was trimmed by 3 bases and V by 4 bases; bases with no gene match: 5. CDR3 size: 15 residues. CDR1 is LGHNA, CDR2 YNFKEQ, per germline. CDR3 loop: CASSPTGGWTDTQYF. The CDR3 DNA follows: TGTGCCAGCAGCCCGACAGGGGGTTGGACAGATACGCAGTATTTT.

The chain combines TRBV20-1 with TRBJ1-1; D gene ambiguous. CDR1 is DFQATT, CDR2 SNEGSKA, per germline (reference sequence). The CDR3 is made up of 15 amino acids. The V gene lost 0 bases and the J gene lost 0 bases, with 11 bases spanning the gap. CDR3 DNA: TGCAGTGCTAGAGATCCTTTTTTTATGAACACTGAAGCTTTCTTT. It specifies CSARDPFFMNTEAFF.

This chain uses TRBV7-9 with TRBJ2-7, with 7 bases aligning to TRBD2. The CDR3 has 13 amino acids. Germline CDR1 is SEHNR and CDR2 is FQNEAQ (reference sequence). Losses at the gene ends were 7 bases for V and 4 bases for J; bases not matched to a gene: 7. The CDR3, as DNA: TGTGCCAGCACCTTCGGGGAGGGGTACGAGCAGTACTTC. It yields the protein CASTFGEGYEQYF.

This clonotype was counted between two and nine times. The gene calls are TRBV11-1 and TRBJ2-5; weak D call: TRBD1 (5 bases). Trimming pared 8 bases from V and 4 bases from J, leaving 14 bases between. The CDR3 sequence is 13 residues long. Germline V gene data show CDR1 as SGHAT and CDR2 as FQDESV (reference sequence). In DNA form, the CDR3 reads TGTGCCAGCCGCCCCCCAGGGCTAGAGACCCAGTACTTC. Its protein is CASRPPGLETQYF. Variable domain in full (rest from reference TRBV11-1 and TRBJ2-5): EAEVAQSPRYKITEKSQAVAFWCDPISGHATLYWYRQILGQGPELLVQFQDESVVDDSQLPKDRFSAERLKGVDSTLKIQPAELGDSAMYLCASRPPGLETQYFGPGTRLLVL.